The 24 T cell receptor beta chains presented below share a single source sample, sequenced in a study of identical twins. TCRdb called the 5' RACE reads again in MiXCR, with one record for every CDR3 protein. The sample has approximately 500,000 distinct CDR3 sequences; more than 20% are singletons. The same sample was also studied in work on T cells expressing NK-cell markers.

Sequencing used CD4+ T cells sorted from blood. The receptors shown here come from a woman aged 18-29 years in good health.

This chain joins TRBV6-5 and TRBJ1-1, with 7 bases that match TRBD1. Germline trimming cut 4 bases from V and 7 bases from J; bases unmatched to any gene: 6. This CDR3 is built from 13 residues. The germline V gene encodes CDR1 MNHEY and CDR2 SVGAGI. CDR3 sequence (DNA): TGTGCCAGCAGTTTATGGGACAGAAATGAAGCTTTCTTT. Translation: CASSLWDRNEAFF.

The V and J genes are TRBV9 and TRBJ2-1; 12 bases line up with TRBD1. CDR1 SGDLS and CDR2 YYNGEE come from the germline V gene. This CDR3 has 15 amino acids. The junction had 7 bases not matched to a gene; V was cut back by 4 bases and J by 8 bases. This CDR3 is CASSTRDRGLDEQFF. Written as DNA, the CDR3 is TGTGCCAGCAGCACACGGGACAGGGGGCTTGATGAGCAGTTCTTC.

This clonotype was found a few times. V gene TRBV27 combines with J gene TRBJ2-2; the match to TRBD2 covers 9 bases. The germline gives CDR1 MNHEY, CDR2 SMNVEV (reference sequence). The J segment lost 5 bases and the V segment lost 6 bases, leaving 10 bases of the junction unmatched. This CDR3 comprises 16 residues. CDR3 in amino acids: CASRKISGGRTGELFF. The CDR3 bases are TGTGCCAGCAGAAAAATTAGCGGGGGAAGAACCGGGGAGCTGTTTTTT.

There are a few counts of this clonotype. CDR3 in amino acids: CASSPRETEAFF. The CDR3 coding sequence is TGTGCCAGTAGTCCACGGGAGACTGAAGCTTTCTTT. This chain connects TRBV19 to TRBJ1-1; D ambiguous. The V gene lost 5 bases and the J gene lost 5 bases, with 9 bases spanning the gap. The CDR3 sequence is 12 residues long. CDR1 and CDR2 (germline): LNHDA, SQIVND (reference sequence). The entire variable domain, with the rest obtained from reference TRBV19 and TRBJ1-1, is as follows: DGGITQSPKYLFRKEGQNVTLSCEQNLNHDAMYWYRQDPGQGLRLIYYSQIVNDFQKGDIAEGYSVSREKKESFPLTVTSAQKNPTAFYLCASSPRETEAFFGQGTRLTVV.

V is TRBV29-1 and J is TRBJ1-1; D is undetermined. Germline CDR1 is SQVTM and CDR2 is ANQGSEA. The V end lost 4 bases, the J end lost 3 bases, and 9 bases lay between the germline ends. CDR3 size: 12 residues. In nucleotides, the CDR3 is TGCAGCGTTGGTTTCGGGGACACTGAAGCTTTCTTT. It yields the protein CSVGFGDTEAFF.

The CDR3 loop reads CASRGNTIYF. The CDR3 nucleotides read TGTGCCAGCAGGGGAAACACCATATATTTT. The chain uses TRBV6-1 and TRBJ1-3; D gene uncertain. The V end was cut by 6 bases, the J end by 4 bases, with 1 base between. Germline CDR1 MNHNS, CDR2 SASEGT. CDR3 size: 10 residues.

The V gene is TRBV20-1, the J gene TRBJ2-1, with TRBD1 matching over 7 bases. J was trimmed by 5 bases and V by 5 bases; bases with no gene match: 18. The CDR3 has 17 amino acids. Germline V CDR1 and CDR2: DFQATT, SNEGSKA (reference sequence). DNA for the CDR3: TGCAGTGCTCCCCCGCTGCCGACAGGGAATCCCCACAATGAGCAGTTCTTC. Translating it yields CSAPPLPTGNPHNEQFF.

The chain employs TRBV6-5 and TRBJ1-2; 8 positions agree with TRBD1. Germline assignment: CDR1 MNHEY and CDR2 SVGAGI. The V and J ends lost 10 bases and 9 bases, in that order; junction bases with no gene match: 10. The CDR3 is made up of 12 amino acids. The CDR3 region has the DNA TGTGCCACCGGACAGGGTTTAATGAGCTACACCTTC. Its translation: CATGQGLMSYTF.

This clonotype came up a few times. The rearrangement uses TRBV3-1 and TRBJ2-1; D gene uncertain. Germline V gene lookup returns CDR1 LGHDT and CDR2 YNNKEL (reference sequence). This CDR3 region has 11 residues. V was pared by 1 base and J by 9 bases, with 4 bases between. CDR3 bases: TGTGCCAGCAGCCAAGTCTCTGAGCAGTTCTTC. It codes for CASSQVSEQFF.

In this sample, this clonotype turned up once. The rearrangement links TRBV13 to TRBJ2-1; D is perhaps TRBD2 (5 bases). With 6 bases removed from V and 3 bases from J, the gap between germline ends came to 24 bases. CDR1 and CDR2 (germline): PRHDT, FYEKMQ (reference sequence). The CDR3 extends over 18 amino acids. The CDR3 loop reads CASSSLRILDGDYNEQFF. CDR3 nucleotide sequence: TGTGCCAGCAGTTCACTTCGGATTCTGGACGGGGACTACAATGAGCAGTTCTTC.

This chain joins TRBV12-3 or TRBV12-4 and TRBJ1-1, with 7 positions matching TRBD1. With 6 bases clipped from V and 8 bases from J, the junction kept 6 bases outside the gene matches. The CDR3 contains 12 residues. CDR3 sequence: CASREGAQEAFF. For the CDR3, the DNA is TGTGCCAGCAGGGAGGGGGCCCAAGAAGCTTTCTTT.

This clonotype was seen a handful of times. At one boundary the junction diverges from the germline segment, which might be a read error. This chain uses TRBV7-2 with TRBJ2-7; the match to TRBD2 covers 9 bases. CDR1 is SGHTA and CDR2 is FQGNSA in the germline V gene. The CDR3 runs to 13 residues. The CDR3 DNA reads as TGTGCCAGCAGCTTTGTAGCGGGAGTACCGATTGGCTTC. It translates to CASSFVAGVPIGF.

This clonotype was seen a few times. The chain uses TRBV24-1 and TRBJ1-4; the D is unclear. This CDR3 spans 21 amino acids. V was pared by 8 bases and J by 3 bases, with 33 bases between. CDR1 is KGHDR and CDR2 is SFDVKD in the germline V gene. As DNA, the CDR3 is TGTGCCACCAACGACCTCATTAATGGCCCCATGAAAAGCACATCTAATGAAAAACTGTTTTTT. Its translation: CATNDLINGPMKSTSNEKLFF.

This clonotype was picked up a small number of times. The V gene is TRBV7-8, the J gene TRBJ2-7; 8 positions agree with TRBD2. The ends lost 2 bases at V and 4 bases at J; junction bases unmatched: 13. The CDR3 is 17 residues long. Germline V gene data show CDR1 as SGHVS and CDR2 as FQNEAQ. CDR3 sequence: CASSLSGWSGSSYEQYF. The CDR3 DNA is TGTGCCAGCAGCTTAAGTGGCTGGAGCGGGAGTTCGTACGAGCAGTACTTC.

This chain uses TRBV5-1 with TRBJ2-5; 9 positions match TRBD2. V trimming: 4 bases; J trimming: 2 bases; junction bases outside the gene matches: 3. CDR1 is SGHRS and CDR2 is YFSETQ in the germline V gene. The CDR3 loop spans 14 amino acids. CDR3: CASSRLAGQETQYF. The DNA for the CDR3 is TGCGCCAGCAGCCGCCTAGCGGGGCAAGAGACCCAGTACTTC.

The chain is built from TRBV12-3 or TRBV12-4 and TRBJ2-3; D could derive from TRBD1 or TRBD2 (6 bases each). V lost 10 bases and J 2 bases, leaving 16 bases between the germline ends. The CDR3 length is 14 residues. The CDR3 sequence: CATREGGFTDTQYF. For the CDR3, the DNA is TGTGCCACCAGAGAGGGGGGCTTCACAGATACGCAGTATTTT.

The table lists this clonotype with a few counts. As DNA, the CDR3 is TGCAGCGGGGAGGGACAGCAAGAGACCCAGTACTTC. Translating it yields CSGEGQQETQYF. V gene TRBV29-1 combines with J gene TRBJ2-5; tentatively, D is TRBD1 or TRBD2 (7 bases each). The V gene lost 7 bases and the J gene lost 2 bases, with 11 bases spanning the gap. CDR1 is SQVTM and CDR2 is ANQGSEA in the germline V gene. The CDR3 length is 12 residues.

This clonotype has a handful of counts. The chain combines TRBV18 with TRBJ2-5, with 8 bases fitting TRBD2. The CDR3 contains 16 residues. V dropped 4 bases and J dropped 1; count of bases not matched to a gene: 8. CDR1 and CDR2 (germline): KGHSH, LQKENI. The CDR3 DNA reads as TGTGCCAGCTCACGAATGATTGGACTAGCCCAAGAGACCCAGTACTTC. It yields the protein CASSRMIGLAQETQYF.

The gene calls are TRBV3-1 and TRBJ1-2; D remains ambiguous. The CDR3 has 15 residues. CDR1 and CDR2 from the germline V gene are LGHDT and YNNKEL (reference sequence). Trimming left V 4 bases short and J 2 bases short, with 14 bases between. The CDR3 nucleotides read TGTGCCAGCAGCCCCCTAGGCGCTCCCAACTATGGCTACACCTTC. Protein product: CASSPLGAPNYGYTF.

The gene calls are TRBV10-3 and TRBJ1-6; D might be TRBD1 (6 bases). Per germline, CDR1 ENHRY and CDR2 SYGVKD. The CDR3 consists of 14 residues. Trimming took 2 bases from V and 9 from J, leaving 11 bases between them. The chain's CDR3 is CAISEQGRVSPLHF. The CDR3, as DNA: TGTGCCATCAGTGAGCAGGGGAGAGTTTCACCCCTCCACTTT.

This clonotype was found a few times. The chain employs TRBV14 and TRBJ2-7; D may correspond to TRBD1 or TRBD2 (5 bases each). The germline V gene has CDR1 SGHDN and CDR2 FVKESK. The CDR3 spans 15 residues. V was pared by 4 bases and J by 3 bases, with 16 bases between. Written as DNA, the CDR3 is TGTGCCAGCAGCCTCCTTGGGACGGTTAGCTACGAGCAGTACTTC. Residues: CASSLLGTVSYEQYF.

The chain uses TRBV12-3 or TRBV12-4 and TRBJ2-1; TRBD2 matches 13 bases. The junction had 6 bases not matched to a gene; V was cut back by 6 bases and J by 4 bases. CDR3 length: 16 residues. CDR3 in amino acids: CASSQGLAGVYNEQFF. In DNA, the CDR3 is TGTGCCAGCAGCCAAGGACTAGCGGGAGTGTACAATGAGCAGTTCTTC.

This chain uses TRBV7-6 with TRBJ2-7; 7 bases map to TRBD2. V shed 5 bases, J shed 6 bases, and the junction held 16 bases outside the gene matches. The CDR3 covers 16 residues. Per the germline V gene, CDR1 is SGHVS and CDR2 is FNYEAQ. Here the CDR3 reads CASSPGTTIGRGEQYF. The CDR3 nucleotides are TGTGCCAGCAGCCCCGGGACTACCATAGGCCGGGGCGAGCAGTACTTC.

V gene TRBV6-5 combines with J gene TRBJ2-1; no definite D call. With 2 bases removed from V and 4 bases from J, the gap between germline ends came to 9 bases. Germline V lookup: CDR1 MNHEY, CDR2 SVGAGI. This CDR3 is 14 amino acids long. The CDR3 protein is CASSYGVEYNEQFF. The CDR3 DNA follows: TGTGCCAGCAGTTACGGGGTAGAGTACAATGAGCAGTTCTTC.